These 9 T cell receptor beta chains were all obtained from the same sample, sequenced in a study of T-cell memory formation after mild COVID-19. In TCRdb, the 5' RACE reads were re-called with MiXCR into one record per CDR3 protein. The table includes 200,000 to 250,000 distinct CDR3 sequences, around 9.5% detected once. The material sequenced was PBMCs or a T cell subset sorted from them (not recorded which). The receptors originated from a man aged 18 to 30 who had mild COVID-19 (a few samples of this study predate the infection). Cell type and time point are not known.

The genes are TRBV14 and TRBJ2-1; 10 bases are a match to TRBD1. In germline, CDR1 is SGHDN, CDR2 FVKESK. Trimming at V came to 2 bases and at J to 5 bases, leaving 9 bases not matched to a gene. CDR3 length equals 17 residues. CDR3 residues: CASSQRLGQGTNNEQFF. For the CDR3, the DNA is TGTGCCAGCAGCCAAAGACTGGGACAGGGGACCAACAATGAGCAGTTCTTC.

The CDR3 nucleotides read TGCGCCAGCAGCCAAGGGGGCCTAGGACAGACCTACGAGCAGTACTTC. This sequence encodes CASSQGGLGQTYEQYF. The V and J genes are TRBV4-1 and TRBJ2-7, with D maybe TRBD1 (6 bases). Trimming cost V 1 base and J 2 bases, with 15 bases left between them. The CDR3 contains 16 residues. Germline-derived CDR1 and CDR2 are MGHRA and YSYEKL.

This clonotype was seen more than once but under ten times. The chain's CDR3 is CASRTGAEGYTF. CDR3 in DNA: TGCGCCAGCAGGACAGGGGCGGAAGGCTACACCTTC. The chain recombines TRBV5-1 with TRBJ1-2; 8 positions agree with TRBD1. V gave up 5 bases and J gave up 8 bases; unmatched junction bases: 5. Germline lookup yields CDR1 SGHRS and CDR2 YFSETQ. This CDR3 comprises 12 residues.

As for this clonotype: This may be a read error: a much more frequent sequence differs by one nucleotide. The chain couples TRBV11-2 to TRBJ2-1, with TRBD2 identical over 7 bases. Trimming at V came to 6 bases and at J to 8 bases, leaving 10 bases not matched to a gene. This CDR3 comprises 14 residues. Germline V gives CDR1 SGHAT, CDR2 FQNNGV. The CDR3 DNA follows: TGTGCCAGCAGTCATGCGACTAGCCCCCATGAGCAGTTCTTC. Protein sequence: CASSHATSPHEQFF.

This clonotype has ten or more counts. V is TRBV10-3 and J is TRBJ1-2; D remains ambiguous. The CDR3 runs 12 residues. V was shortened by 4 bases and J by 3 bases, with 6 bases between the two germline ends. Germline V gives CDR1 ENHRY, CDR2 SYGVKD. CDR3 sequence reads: CAISAGDYGYTF. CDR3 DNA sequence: TGTGCCATCAGTGCCGGGGACTATGGCTACACCTTC.

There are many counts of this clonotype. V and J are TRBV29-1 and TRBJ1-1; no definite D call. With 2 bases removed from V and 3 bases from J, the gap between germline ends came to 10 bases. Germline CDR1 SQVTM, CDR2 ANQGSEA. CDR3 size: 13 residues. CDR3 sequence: CSVELILHTEAFF. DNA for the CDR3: TGCAGCGTTGAACTAATACTTCACACTGAAGCTTTCTTT. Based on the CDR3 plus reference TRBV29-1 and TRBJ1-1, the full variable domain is SAVISQKPSRDICQRGTSLTIQCQVDSQVTMMFWYRQQPGQSLTLIATANQGSEATYESGFVIDKFPISRPNLTFSTLTVSNMSPEDSSIYLCSVELILHTEAFFGQGTRLTVV.

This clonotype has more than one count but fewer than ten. The CDR3 sequence is CASSLGFIPGPMNTEAFF. CDR3 coding DNA: TGCGCCAGCAGCTTGGGATTCATACCGGGACCGATGAACACTGAAGCTTTCTTT. The V and J genes are TRBV5-1 and TRBJ1-1, with D possibly matching TRBD1 (5 bases). Trimming shortened V by 0 bases and J by 0 bases, and 18 bases separated the two germline ends. Looked up from germline, CDR1 is SGHRS and CDR2 is YFSETQ. This CDR3 spans 18 amino acids.

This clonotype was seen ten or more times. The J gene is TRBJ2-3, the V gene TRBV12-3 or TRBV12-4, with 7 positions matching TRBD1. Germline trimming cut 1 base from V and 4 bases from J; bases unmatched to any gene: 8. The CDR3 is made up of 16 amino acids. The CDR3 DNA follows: TGTGCCAGCAGTTTAGTTCCAGGGGGAAAATCAGATACGCAGTATTTT. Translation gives CASSLVPGGKSDTQYF.

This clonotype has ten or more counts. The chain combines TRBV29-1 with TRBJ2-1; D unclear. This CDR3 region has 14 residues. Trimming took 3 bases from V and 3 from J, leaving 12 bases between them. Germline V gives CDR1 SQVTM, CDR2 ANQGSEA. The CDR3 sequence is CSVEVPSRYNEQFF. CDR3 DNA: TGCAGCGTTGAGGTCCCGAGCCGCTACAATGAGCAGTTCTTC.